This TCR beta chain was observed in a study of cytomegalovirus exposure and HLA in healthy donors. CDR3 size: 15 residues. Per the germline V gene, CDR1 is GTSNPN and CDR2 is SVGIG (reference sequence). The V and J ends lost 0 bases and 8 bases respectively, with 16 bases between them. Data came from immunoSEQ multiplex PCR; TCRdb stores just in-frame clones and leaves some out. The sample has about 170,000 clones, around nine tenths seen once. The TCR comes from a woman between 18 and 29 years old in good health and CMV-seronegative. The chain joins TRBV30 to TRBJ1-4, with D possibly TRBD1 on 5 matching bases. Sequenced sample: PBMCs. The CDR3 DNA sequence: TGTGCCTGGAGTGTACCTTCGGGGGGGAGGGAAAAACTGTTTTTT. This sequence encodes CAWSVPSGGREKLFF.